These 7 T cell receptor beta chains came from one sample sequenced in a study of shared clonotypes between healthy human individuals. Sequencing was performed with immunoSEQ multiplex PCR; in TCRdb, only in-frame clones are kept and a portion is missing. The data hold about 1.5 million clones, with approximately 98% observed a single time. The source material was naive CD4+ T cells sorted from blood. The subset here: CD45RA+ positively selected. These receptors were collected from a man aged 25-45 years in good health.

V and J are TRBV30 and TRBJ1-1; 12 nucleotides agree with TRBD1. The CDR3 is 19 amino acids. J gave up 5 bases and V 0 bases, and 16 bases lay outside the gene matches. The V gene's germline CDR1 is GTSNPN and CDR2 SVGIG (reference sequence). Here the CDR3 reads CAWSVYGAGTGGGRTEAFF. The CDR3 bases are TGTGCCTGGAGTGTATATGGCGCCGGGACAGGGGGCGGCAGGACTGAAGCTTTCTTT.

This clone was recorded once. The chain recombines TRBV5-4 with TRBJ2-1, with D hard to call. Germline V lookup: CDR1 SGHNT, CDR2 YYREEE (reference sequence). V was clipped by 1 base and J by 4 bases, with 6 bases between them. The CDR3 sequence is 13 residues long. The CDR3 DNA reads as TGTGCCAGCAGCTTGATCGGTTACAATGAGCAGTTCTTC. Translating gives CASSLIGYNEQFF.

This CDR3 reads CASSSRGGAGGGYNEQFF. The CDR3 coding sequence is TGTGCCAGCAGCTCCCGCGGGGGAGCGGGAGGGGGCTACAATGAGCAGTTCTTC. This chain uses TRBV11-2 with TRBJ2-1; 10 bases agree with TRBD2. Germline trimming cut 4 bases from V and 3 bases from J; bases unmatched to any gene: 12. CDR1 is SGHAT, CDR2 FQNNGV, per germline. The CDR3 sequence is 18 residues long.

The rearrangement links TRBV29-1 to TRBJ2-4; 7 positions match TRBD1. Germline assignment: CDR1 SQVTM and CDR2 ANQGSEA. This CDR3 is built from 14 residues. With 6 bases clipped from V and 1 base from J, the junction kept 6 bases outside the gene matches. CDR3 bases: TGCAGCGTCATGACAGGGTGGGCCAAAAACATTCAGTACTTC. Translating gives CSVMTGWAKNIQYF.

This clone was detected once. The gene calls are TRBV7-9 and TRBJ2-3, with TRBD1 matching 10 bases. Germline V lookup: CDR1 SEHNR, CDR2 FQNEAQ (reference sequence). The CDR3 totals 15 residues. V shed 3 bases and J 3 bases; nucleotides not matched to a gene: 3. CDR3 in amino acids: CASSFWTGGTDTQYF. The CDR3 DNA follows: TGTGCCAGCAGCTTTTGGACAGGGGGAACAGATACGCAGTATTTT. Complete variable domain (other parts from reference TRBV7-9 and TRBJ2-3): DTGVSQNPRHKITKRGQNVTFRCDPISEHNRLYWYRQTLGQGPEFLTYFQNEAQLEKSRLLSDRFSAERPKGSFSTLEIQRTEQGDSAMYLCASSFWTGGTDTQYFGPGTRLTVL.

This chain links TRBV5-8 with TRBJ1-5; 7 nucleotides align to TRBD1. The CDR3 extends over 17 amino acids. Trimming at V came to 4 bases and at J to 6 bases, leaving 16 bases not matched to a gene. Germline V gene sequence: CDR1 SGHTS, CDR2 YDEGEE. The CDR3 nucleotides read TGTGCCAGCAGCCTGGGCCGACAGGGTGAATGGATTCAGCCCCAGCATTTT. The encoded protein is CASSLGRQGEWIQPQHF.

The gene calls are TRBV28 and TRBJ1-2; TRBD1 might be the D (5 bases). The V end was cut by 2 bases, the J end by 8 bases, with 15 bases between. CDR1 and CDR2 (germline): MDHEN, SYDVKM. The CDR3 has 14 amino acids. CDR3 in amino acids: CASSLSPGRNGYTF. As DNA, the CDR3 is TGTGCCAGCAGTTTAAGTCCGGGGCGGAACGGCTACACCTTC.